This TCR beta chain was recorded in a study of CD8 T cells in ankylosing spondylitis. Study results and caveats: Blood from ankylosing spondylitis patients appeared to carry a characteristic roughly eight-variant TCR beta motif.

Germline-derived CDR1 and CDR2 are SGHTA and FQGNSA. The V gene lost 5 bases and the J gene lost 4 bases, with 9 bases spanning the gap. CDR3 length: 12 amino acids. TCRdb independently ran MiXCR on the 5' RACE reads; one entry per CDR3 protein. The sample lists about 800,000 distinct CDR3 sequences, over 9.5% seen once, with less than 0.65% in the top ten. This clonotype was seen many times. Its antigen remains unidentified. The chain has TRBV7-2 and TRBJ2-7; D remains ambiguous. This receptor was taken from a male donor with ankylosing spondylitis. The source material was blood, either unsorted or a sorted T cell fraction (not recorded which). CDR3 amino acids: CASSPSGYEQYF. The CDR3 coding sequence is TGTGCCAGCAGCCCCAGTGGGTACGAGCAGTACTTC. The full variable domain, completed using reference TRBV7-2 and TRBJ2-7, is GAGVSQSPSNKVTEKGKDVELRCDPISGHTALYWYRQSLGQGLEFLIYFQGNSAPDKSGLPSDRFSAERTGGSVSTLTIQRTQQEDSAVYLCASSPSGYEQYFGPGTRLTVT.